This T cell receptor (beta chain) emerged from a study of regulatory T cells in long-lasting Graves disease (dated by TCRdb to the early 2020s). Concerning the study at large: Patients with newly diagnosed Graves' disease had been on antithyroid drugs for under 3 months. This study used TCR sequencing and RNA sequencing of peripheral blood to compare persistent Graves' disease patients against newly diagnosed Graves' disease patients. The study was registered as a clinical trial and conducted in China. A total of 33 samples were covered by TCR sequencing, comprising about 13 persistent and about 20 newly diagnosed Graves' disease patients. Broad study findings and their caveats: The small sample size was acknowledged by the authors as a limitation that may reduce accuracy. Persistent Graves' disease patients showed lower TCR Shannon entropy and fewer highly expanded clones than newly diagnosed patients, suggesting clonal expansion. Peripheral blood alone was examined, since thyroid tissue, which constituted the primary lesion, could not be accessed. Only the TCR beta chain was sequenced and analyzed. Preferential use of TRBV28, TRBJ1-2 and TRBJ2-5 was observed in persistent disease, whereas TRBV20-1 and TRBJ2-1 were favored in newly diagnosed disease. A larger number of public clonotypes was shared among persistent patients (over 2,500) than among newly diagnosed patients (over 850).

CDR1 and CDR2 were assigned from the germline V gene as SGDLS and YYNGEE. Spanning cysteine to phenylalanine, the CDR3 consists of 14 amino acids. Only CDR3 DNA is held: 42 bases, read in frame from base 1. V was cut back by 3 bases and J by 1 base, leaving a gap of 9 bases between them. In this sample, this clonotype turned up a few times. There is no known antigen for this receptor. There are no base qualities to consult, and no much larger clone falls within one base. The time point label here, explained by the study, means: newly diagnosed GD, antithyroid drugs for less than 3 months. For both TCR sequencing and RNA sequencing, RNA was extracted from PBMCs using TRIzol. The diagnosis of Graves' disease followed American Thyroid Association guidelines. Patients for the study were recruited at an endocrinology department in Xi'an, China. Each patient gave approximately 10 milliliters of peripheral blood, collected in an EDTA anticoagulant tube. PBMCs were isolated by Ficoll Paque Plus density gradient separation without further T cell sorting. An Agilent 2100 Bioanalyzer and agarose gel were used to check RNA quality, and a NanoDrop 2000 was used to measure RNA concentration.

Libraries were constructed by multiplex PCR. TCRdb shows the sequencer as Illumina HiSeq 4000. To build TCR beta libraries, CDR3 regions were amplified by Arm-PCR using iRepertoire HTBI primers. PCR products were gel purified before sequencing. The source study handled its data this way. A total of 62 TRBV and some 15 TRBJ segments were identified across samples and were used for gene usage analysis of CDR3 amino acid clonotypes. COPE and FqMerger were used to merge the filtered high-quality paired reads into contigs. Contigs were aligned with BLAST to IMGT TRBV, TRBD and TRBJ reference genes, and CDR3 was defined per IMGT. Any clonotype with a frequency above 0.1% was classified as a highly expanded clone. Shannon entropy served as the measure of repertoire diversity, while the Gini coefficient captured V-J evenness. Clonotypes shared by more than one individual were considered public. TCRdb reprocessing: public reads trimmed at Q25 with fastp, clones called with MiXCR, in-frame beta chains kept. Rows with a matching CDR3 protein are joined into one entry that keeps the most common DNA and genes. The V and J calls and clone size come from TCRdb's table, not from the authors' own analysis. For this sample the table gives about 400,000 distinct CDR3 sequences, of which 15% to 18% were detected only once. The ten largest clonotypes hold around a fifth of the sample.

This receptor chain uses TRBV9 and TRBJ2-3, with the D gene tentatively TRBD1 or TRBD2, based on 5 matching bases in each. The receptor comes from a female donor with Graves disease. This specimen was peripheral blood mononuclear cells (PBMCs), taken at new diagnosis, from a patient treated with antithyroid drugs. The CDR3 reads CASSARDRTDTQYF. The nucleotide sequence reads TGTGCCAGCAGCGCTCGGGACCGCACAGATACGCAGTATTTT.